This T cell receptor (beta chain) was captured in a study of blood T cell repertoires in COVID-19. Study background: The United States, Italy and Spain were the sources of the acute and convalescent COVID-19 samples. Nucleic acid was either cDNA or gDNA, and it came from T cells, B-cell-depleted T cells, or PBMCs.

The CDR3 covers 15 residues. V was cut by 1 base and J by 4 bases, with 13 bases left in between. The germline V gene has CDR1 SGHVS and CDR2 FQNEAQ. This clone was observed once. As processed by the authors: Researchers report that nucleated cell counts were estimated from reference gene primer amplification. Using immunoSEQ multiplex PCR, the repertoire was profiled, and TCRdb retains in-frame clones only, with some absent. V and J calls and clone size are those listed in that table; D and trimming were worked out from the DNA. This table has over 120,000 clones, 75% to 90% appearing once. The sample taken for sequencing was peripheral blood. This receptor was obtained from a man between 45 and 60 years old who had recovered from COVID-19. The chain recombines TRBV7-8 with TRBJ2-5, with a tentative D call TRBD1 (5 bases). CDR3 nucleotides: TGTGCCAGCAGCTTAGGATCCGGTAGGGGAGAGACCCAGTACTTC. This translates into CASSLGSGRGETQYF.